The sequence of this T cell receptor (beta chain) was determined in a study of cytomegalovirus exposure and HLA in healthy donors. CDR1 LNHNV and CDR2 YYDKDF come from the germline V gene (reference sequence). The CDR3 runs 14 residues. Trimming pared 4 bases from V and 0 bases from J, leaving 7 bases between. This PCR relied on a set of 60 Vbeta primers and 13 Jbeta primers. TCRdb's copy holds only in-frame clones and misses some; the assay was immunoSEQ multiplex PCR. This repertoire includes tens of thousands of clones. J is TRBJ1-3 and V is TRBV15; D is unresolved. The sequenced sample was PBMCs. The origin of this receptor is a woman in her sixties in good health and CMV-seronegative. This CDR3 reads CATSKTHSGNTIYF. The CDR3, as DNA: TGTGCCACCAGCAAGACACACTCTGGAAACACCATATATTTT.